This T cell receptor (beta chain) was found in a study of CD8 T cells in Susac syndrome. Sequencing of TCR beta was undertaken in CD8+ and CD4+ T cells derived from blood. TEMRA cells were FACS-enriched, and CD8+ and CD4+ T cells were isolated negatively. Trimming stripped 3 bases from V and 1 base from J, with 19 bases between. The germline V gene has CDR1 SGDLS and CDR2 YYNGEE. This CDR3 is 17 amino acids long. A note on this clonotype: Its antigen is as yet unknown.

Reverse transcription of about 0.45 to 1 ug RNA was performed with random hexamers. TCRdb used MiXCR to reprocess the immunoSEQ multiplex PCR reads, holding one entry per CDR3 protein. The sample holds about 290,000 distinct CDR3 sequences, 89% seen once. Whole-study results and caveats: Regarding the TCR sequencing and HLA analysis, the study admitted that a relatively small number of individuals were involved.

What was sequenced was CD8+ T cells from PBMCs. The chain employs TRBV9 and TRBJ1-2; D may be TRBD1 (6 bases). This sequence originates from a human donor with multiple sclerosis. The CDR3 region is CASSGGGSRAFNYGYTF. Here the CDR3 DNA reads TGTGCCAGCAGCGGAGGGGGATCCAGGGCCTTTAACTATGGCTACACCTTC.